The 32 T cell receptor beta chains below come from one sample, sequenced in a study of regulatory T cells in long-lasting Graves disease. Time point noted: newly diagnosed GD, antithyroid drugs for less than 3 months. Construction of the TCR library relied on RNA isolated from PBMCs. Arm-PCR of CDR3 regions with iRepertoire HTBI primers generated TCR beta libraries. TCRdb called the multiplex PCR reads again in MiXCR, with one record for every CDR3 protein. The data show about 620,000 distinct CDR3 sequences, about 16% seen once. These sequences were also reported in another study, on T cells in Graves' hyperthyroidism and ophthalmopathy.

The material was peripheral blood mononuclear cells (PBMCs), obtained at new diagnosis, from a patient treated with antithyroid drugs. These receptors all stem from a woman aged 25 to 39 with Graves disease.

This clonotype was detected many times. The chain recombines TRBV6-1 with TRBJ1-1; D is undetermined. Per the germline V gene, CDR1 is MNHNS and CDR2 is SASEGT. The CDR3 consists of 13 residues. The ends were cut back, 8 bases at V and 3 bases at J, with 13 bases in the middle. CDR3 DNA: TGTGCCAGCTTTCTCCCCCAGGACACTGAAGCTTTCTTT. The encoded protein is CASFLPQDTEAFF.

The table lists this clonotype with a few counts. The CDR3 DNA reads TGCAGTGCAGAGTCCCCCCTAGCGGGAGAGAGCTCCTACAATGAGCAGTTCTTC. Amino acids: CSAESPLAGESSYNEQFF. The chain is built from TRBV20-1 and TRBJ2-1; 10 bases are a match to TRBD2. The germline V gene has CDR1 DFQATT and CDR2 SNEGSKA (reference sequence). The CDR3 has 18 residues. V was pared by 6 bases and J by 0 bases, with 14 bases of the junction left unmatched.

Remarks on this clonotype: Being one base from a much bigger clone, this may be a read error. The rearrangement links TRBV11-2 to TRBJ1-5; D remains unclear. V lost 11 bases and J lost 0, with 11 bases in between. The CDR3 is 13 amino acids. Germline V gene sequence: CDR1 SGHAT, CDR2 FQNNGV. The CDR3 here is CACIKDSNQPQHF. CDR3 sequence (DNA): TGTGCCTGTATAAAGGATAGCAATCAGCCCCAGCATTTT. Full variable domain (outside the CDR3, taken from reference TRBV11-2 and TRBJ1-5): EAGVAQSPRYKIIEKRQSVAFWCNPISGHATLYWYQQILGQGPKLLIQFQNNGVVDDSQLPKDRFSAERLKGVDSTLKIQPAKLEDSAVYLCACIKDSNQPQHFGDGTRLSIL.

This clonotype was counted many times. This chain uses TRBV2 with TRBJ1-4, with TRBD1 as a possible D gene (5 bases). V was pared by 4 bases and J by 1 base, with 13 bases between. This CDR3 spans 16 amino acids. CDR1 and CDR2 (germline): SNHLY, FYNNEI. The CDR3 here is CASSVRDPQTNEKLFF. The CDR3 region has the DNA TGTGCCAGCAGTGTCCGGGACCCCCAAACTAATGAAAAACTGTTTTTT.

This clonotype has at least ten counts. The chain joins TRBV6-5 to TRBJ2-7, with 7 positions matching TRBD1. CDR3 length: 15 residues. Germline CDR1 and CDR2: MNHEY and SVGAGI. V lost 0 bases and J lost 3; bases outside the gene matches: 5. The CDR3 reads CASSYSRDSSYEQYF. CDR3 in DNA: TGTGCCAGCAGTTACTCGAGGGACAGTAGCTACGAGCAGTACTTC.

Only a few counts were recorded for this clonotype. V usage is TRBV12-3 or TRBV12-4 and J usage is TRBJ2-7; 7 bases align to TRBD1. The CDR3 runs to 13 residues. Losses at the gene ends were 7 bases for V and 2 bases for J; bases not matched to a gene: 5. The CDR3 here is CASNRQGPYEQYF. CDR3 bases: TGTGCCAGCAACAGACAGGGCCCCTACGAGCAGTACTTC.

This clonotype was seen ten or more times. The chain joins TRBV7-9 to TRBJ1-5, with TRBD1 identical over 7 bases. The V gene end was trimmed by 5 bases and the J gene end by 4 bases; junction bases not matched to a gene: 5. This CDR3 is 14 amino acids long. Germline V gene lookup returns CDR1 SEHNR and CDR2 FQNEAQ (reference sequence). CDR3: CASSATGDNQPQHF. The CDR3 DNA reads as TGTGCCAGCAGCGCTACAGGGGATAATCAGCCCCAGCATTTT.

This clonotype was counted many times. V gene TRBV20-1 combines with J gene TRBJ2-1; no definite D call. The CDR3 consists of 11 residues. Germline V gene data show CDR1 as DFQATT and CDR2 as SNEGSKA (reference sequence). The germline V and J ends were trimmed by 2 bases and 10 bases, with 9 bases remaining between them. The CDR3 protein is CSARFSREQFF. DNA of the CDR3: TGCAGTGCTAGATTCTCTAGGGAGCAGTTCTTC.

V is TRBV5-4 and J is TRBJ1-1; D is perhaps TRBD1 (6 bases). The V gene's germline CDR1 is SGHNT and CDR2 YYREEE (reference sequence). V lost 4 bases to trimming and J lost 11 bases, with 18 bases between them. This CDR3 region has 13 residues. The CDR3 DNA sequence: TGTGCCAGCAGCCCCGGGGGCCCCTACGGCGCTTTCTTT. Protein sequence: CASSPGGPYGAFF.

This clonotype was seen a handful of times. CDR3 sequence reads: CASSPQGQGAEAFF. The CDR3 DNA is TGTGCCAGCTCACCACAGGGACAGGGCGCTGAAGCTTTCTTT. The J gene is TRBJ1-1, the V gene TRBV18; 9 bases fit TRBD1. Trimming cost V 1 base and J 6 bases; bases outside gene matches: 3. Germline V gene lookup returns CDR1 KGHSH and CDR2 LQKENI. This CDR3 is built from 14 residues.

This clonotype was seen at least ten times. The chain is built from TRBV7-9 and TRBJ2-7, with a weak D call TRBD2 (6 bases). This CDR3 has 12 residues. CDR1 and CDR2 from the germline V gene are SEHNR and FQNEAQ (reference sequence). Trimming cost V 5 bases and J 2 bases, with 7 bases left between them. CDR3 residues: CASSGGTYEQYF. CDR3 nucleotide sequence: TGTGCCAGCAGCGGGGGGACCTACGAGCAGTACTTC.

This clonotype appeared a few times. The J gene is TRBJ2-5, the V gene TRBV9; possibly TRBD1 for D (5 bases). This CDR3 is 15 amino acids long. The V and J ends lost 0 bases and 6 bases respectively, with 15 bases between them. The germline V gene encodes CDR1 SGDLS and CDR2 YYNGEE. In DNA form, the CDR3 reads TGTGCCAGCAGCGTAGTACCAGGGTTCGCGCAGACCCAGTACTTC. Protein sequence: CASSVVPGFAQTQYF.

The CDR3 sequence is CAWSRLRQRYF. The DNA of the CDR3 is TGTGCCTGGAGCCGACTTCGGCAGCGGTACTTC. The J gene is TRBJ2-7, the V gene TRBV30, with D hard to call. V was clipped by 3 bases and J by 12 bases, with 15 bases between them. The CDR3 sequence is 11 residues long. From germline, CDR1 is GTSNPN and CDR2 SVGIG (reference sequence). Looking up the rest from reference TRBV30 and TRBJ2-7 gives the full variable domain: SQTIHQWPATLVQPVGSPLSLECTVEGTSNPNLYWYRQAAGRGLQLLFYSVGIGQISSEVPQNLSASRPQDRQFILSSKKLLLSDSGFYLCAWSRLRQRYFGPGTRLTVT.

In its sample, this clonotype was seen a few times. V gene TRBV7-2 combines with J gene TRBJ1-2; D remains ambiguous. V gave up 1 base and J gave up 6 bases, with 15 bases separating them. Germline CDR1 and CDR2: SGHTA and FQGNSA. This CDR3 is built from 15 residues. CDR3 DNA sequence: TGTGCCAGCAGCTTAGTGGTCGGAACCTGGGATGGCTACACCTTC. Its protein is CASSLVVGTWDGYTF.

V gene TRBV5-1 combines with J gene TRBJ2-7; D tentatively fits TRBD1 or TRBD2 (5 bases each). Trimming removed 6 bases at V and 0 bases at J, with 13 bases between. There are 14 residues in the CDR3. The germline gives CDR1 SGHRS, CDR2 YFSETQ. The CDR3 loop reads CASKPGAISYEQYF. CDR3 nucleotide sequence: TGCGCCAGCAAGCCCGGGGCGATCTCCTACGAGCAGTACTTC. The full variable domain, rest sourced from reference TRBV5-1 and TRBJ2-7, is KAGVTQTPRYLIKTRGQQVTLSCSPISGHRSVSWYQQTPGQGLQFLFEYFSETQRNKGNFPGRFSGRQFSNSRSEMNVSTLELGDSALYLCASKPGAISYEQYFGPGTRLTVT.

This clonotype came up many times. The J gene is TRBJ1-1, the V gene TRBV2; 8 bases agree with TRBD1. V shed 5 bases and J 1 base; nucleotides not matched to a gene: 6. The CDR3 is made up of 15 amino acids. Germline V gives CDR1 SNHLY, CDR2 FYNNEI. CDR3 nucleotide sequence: TGTGCCAGCAGTTCTACAGGGGGAACGAACACTGAAGCTTTCTTT. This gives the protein CASSSTGGTNTEAFF.

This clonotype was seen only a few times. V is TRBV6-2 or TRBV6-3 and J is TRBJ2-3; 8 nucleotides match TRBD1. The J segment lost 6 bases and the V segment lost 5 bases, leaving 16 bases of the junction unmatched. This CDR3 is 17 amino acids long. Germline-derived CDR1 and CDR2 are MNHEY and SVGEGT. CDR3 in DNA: TGTGCCAGCAGTGATTACTACGGACAGGGTAGGATGGATACGCAGTATTTT. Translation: CASSDYYGQGRMDTQYF.

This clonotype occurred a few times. CDR3 protein: CASSQDEKAALFF. DNA for the CDR3: TGTGCCAGCAGCCAAGATGAAAAGGCTGCTCTGTTCTTC. The chain couples TRBV3-1 to TRBJ2-1, with D hard to call. This CDR3 spans 13 amino acids. Deletions cut 0 bases from V and 15 bases from J, with 15 bases between. The V gene's germline CDR1 is LGHDT and CDR2 YNNKEL (reference sequence).

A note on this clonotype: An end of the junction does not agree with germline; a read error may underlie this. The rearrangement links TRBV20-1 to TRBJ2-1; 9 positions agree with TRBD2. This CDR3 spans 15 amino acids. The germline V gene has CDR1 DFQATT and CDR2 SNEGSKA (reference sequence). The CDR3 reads CSARAVSGSGNEQLF. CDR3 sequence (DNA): TGCAGTGCTAGAGCGGTTAGCGGGAGTGGCAATGAGCAGCTCTTC.

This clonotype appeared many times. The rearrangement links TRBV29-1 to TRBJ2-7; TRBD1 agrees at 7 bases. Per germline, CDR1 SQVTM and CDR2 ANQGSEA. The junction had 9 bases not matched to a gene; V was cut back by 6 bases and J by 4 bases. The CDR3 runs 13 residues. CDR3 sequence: CSVKRTGRYEQYF. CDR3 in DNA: TGCAGCGTAAAGAGGACAGGCCGGTACGAGCAGTACTTC.

The CDR3 loop is CATSEGGKSSYEQYF. CDR3 coding DNA: TGTGCCACCAGTGAAGGGGGCAAGAGCTCCTACGAGCAGTACTTC. The chain carries TRBV24-1 and TRBJ2-7, with 7 bases identical to TRBD1. V dropped 4 bases and J dropped 0; count of bases not matched to a gene: 5. Germline lookup yields CDR1 KGHDR and CDR2 SFDVKD. There are 15 residues in the CDR3.

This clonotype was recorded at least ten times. The chain's CDR3 is CASSPLGGTGNQPQHF. In nucleotides, the CDR3 is TGTGCCAGCAGCCCCCTCGGAGGGACCGGCAATCAGCCCCAGCATTTT. The J gene is TRBJ1-5, the V gene TRBV28; perhaps TRBD1 as D (5 bases). Per germline, CDR1 MDHEN and CDR2 SYDVKM. The length of the CDR3 is 16 residues. V lost 6 bases and J 2 bases, leaving 17 bases between the germline ends. The full variable domain, with the rest looked up from reference TRBV28 and TRBJ1-5, is DVKVTQSSRYLVKRTGEKVFLECVQDMDHENMFWYRQDPGLGLRLIYFSYDVKMKEKGDIPEGYSVSREKKERFSLILESASTNQTSMYLCASSPLGGTGNQPQHFGDGTRLSIL.

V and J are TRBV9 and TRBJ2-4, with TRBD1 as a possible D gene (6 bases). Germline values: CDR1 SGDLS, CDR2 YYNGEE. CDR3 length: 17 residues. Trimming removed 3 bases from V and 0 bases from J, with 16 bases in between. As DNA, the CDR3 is TGTGCCAGCAGCGCACCCCTACAGGGTCTAGCCAAAAACATTCAGTACTTC. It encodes CASSAPLQGLAKNIQYF.

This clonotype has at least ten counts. In DNA form, the CDR3 reads TGTGCCAGCAGCTTAGGCAGGGGTAGCAATCAGCCCCAGCATTTT. Residues: CASSLGRGSNQPQHF. The chain carries TRBV7-8 and TRBJ1-5; D may be TRBD1 (6 bases). This CDR3 comprises 15 residues. V was shortened by 1 base and J by 0 bases, with 7 bases between the two germline ends. CDR1 and CDR2 (germline): SGHVS, FQNEAQ.

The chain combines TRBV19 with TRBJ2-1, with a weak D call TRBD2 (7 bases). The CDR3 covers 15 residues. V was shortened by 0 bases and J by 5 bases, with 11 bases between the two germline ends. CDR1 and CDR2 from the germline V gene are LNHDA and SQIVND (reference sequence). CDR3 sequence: CASSIEQGGHNEQFF. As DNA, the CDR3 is TGTGCCAGTAGTATAGAACAGGGAGGGCACAATGAGCAGTTCTTC.

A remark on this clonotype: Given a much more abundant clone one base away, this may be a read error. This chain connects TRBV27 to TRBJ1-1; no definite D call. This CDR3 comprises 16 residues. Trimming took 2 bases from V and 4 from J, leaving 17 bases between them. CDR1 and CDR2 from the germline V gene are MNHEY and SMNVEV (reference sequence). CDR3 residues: CASSLDSGSVRTEAFF. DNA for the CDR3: TGTGCCAGCAGTTTAGATTCTGGGTCCGTCCGCACTGAAGCTTTCTTT.

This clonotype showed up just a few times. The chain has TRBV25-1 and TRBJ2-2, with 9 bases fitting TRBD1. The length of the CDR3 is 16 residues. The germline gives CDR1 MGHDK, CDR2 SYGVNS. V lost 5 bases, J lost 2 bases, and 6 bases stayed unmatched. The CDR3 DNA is TGTGCCAGCAGTTCGGGGGACAGGGCAAACACCGGGGAGCTGTTTTTT. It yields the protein CASSSGDRANTGELFF.

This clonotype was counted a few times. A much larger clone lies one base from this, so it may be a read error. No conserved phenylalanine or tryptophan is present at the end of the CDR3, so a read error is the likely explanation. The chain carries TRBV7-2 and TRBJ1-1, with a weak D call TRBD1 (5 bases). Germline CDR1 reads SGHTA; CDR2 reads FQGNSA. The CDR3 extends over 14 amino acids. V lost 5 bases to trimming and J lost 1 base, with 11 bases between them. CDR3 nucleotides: TGTGCCAGCAGCGAAAGGGGCGAGAACACTGAAGCTTTCCTT. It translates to CASSERGENTEAFL.

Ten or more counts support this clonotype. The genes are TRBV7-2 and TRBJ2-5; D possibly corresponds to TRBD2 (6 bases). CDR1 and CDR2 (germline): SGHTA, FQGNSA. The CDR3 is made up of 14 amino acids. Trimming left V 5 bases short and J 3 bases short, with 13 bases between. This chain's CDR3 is CASSPRLAKETQYF. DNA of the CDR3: TGTGCCAGCAGCCCGCGGCTAGCGAAAGAGACCCAGTACTTC.

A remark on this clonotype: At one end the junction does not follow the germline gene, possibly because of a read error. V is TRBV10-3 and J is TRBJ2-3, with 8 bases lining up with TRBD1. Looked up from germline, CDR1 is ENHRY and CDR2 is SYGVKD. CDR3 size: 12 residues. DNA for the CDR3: TGTGCCATCAGTGAGGCCCAGGGGGCCGCAGATTTT. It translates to CAISEAQGAADF.

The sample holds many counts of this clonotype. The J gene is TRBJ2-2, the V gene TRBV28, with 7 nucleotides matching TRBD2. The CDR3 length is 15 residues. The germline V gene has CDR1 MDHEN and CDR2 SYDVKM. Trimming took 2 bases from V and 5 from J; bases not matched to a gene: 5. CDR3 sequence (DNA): TGTGCCAGCAGTTTAGCGGGAGCTCGGACCGGGGAGCTGTTTTTT. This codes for CASSLAGARTGELFF.

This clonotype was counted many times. The CDR3 region is CASSRRTGKFGNTIYF. The CDR3 coding sequence is TGTGCCAGCAGTCGCCGGACAGGGAAATTTGGAAACACCATATATTTT. The chain joins TRBV28 to TRBJ1-3, with 8 bases fitting TRBD1. The CDR3 is 16 amino acids. Germline CDR1 is MDHEN and CDR2 is SYDVKM. Trimming cost V 5 bases and J 3 bases; bases outside gene matches: 9.